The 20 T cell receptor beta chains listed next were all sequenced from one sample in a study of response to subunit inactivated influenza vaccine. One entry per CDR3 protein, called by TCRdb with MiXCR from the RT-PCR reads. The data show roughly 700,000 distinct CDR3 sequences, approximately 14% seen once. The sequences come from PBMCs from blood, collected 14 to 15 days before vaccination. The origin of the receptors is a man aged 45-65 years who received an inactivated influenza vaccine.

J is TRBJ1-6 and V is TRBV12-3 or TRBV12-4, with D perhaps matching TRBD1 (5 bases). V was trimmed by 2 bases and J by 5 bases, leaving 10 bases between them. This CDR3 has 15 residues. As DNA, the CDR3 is TGTGCCAGCAGTTTACGGGGACTAAATAATTCACCCCTCCACTTT. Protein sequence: CASSLRGLNNSPLHF.

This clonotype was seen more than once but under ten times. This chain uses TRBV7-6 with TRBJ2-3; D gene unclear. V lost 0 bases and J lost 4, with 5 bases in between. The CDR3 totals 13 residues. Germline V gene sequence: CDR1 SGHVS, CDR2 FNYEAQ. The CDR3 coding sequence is TGTGCCAGCAGCTTAGCGAGGTCAGATACGCAGTATTTT. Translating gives CASSLARSDTQYF.

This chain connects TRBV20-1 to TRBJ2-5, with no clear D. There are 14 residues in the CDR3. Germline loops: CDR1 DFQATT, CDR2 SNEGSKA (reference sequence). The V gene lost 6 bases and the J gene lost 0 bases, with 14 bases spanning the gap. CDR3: CSAIPTEYQETQYF. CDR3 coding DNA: TGCAGTGCCATCCCGACGGAGTACCAAGAGACCCAGTACTTC.

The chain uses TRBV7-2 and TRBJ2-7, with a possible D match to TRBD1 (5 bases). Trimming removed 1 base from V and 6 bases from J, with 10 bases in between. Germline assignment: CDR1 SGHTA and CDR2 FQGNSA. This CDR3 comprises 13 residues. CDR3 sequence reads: CASSLGSQGEQYF. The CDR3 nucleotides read TGTGCCAGCAGCTTAGGATCCCAGGGCGAGCAGTACTTC.

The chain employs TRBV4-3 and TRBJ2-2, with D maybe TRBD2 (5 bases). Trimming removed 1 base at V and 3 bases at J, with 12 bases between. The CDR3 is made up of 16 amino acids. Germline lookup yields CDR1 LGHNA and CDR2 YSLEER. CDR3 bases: TGCGCCAGCAGCCAAGCCCTAGCAGAGTACACCGGGGAGCTGTTTTTT. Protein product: CASSQALAEYTGELFF.

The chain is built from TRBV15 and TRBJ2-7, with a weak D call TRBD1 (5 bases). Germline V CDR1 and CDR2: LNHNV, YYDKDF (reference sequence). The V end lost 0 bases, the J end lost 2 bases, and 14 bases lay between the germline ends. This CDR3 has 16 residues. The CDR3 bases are TGTGCCACCAGCAGAGATGTGTGGACAAATCCCTACGAGCAGTACTTC. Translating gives CATSRDVWTNPYEQYF. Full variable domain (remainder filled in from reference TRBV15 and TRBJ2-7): DAMVIQNPRYQVTQFGKPVTLSCSQTLNHNVMYWYQQKSSQAPKLLFHYYDKDFNNEADTPDNFQSRRPNTSFCFLDIRSPGLGDTAMYLCATSRDVWTNPYEQYFGPGTRLTVT.

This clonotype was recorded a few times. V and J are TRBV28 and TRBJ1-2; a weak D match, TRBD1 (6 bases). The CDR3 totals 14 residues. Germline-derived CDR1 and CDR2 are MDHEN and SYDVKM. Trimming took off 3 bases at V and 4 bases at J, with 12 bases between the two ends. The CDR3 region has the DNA TGTGCCAGCAGTTTTAGAGGGGGAAGCTATGGCTACACCTTC. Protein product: CASSFRGGSYGYTF.

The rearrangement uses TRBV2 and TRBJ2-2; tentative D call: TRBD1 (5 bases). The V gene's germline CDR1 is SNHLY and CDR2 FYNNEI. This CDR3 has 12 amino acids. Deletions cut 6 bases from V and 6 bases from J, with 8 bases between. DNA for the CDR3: TGTGCCAGCAGGACAGAGGCCGGGGAGCTGTTTTTT. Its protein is CASRTEAGELFF.

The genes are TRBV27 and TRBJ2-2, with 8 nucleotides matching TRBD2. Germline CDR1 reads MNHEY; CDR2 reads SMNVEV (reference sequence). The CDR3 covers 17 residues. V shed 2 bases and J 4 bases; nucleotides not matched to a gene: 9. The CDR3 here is CASSLTPGTSSTGELFF. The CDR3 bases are TGTGCCAGCAGTTTAACTCCCGGGACTAGTTCCACCGGGGAGCTGTTTTTT.

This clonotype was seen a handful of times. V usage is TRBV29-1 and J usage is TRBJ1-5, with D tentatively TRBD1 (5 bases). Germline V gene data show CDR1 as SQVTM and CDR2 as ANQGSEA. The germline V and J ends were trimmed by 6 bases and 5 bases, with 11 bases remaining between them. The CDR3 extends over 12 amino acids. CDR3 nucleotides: TGCAGCGTGCGAGGGGCGGATCAGCCCCAGCATTTT. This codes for CSVRGADQPQHF.

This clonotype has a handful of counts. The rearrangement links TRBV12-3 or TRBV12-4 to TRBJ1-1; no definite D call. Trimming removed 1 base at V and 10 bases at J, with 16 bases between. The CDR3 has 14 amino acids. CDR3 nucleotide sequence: TGTGCCAGCAGTTTAGGTCTTGAGGTCTCTGGAGCTTTCTTT. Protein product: CASSLGLEVSGAFF.

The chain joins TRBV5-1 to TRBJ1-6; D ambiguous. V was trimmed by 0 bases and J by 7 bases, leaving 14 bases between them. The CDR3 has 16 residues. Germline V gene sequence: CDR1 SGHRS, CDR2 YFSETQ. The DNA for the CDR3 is TGCGCCAGCAGCTTGGAGCCGGACGGAGCGAATTCACCCCTCCACTTT. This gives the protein CASSLEPDGANSPLHF.

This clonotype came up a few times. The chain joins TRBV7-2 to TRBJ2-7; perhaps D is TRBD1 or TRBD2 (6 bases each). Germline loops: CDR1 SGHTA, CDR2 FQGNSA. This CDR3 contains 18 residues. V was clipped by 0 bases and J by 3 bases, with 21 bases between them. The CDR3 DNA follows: TGTGCCAGCAGCTTAGCAGCAGATGGGGGGCGGATAAACTACGAGCAGTACTTC. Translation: CASSLAADGGRINYEQYF.

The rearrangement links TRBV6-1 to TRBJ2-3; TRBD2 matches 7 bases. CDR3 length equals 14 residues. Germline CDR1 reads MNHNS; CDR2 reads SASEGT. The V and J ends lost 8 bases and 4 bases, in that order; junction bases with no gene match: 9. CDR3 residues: CASGGGWEADTQYF. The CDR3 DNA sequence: TGTGCCAGCGGGGGGGGTTGGGAGGCAGATACGCAGTATTTT.

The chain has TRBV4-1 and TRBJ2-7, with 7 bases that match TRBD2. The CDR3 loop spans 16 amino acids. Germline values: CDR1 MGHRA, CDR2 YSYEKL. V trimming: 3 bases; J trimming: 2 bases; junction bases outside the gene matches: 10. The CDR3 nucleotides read TGCGCCAGCAGCCAGACCAGCGGGACGTTAGCCTACGAGCAGTACTTC. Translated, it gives CASSQTSGTLAYEQYF.

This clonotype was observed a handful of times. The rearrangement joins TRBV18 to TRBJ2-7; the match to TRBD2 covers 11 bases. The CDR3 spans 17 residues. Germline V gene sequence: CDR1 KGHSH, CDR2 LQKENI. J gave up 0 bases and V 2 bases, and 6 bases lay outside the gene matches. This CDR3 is CASSPLAGGPNSYEQYF. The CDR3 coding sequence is TGTGCCAGCTCACCATTAGCGGGGGGGCCAAACTCCTACGAGCAGTACTTC.

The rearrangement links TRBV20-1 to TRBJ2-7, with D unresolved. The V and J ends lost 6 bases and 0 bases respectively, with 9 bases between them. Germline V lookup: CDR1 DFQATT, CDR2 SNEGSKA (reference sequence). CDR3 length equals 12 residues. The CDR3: CSALGFSYEQYF. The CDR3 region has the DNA TGCAGTGCCCTCGGCTTCTCCTACGAGCAGTACTTC.

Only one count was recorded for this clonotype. The CDR3 nucleotides are TGTGCCAGCCCCATACCGGGACAGGTCTACGAGCAGTACTTC. The encoded protein is CASPIPGQVYEQYF. The V call is TRBV28, the J call TRBJ2-7, with TRBD1 identical over 8 bases. Per germline, CDR1 MDHEN and CDR2 SYDVKM. The CDR3 is 14 amino acids. The junction had 9 bases not matched to a gene; V was cut back by 8 bases and J by 3 bases.

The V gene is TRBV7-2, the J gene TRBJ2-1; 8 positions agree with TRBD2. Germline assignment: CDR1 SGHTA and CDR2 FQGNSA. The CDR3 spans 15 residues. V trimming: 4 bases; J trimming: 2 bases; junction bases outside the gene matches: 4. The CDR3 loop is CASSSTSVTYNEQFF. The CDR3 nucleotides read TGTGCCAGCAGCTCGACTAGCGTAACCTACAATGAGCAGTTCTTC.

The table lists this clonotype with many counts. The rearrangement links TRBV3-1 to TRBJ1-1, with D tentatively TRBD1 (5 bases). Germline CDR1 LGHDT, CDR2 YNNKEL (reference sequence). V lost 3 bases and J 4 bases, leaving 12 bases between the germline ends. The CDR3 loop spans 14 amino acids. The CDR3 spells CASSQWGLGTEAFF. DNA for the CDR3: TGTGCCAGCAGCCAGTGGGGCTTGGGCACTGAAGCTTTCTTT.